This T cell receptor (beta chain) was profiled in a study of technical replicates of blood from several donors. Germline assignment: CDR1 SGHNT and CDR2 YENEEA. V gave up 4 bases and J gave up 7 bases; unmatched junction bases: 7. The CDR3 loop spans 15 amino acids. Libraries were prepared by immunoSEQ multiplex PCR; TCRdb keeps only in-frame clonotypes and omits some of them. The repertoire consists of more than 75,000 clones, with around 96% occurring once and the leading ten covering around 0.4%. This clonotype was obtained from a human donor in good health. The V call is TRBV11-3, the J call TRBJ2-1; 10 bases are a match to TRBD2. The sample comprised T cells isolated from PBMCs. CDR3 nucleotides: TGTGCCAGCAGCTCGGCTAGCGGGAGTTATAATGAGCAGTTCTTC. Its protein is CASSSASGSYNEQFF.